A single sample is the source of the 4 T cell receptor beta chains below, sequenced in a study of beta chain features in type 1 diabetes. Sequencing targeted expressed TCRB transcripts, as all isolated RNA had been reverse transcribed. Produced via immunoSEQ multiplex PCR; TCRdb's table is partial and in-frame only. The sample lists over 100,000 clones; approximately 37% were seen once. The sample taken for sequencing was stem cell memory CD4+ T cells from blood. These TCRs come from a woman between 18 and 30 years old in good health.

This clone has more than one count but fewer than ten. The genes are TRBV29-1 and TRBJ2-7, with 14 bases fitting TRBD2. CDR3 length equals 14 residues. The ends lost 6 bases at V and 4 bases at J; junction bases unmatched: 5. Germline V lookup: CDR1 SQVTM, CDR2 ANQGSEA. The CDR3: CSVGTSGSLYEQYF. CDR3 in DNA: TGCAGCGTAGGGACTAGCGGGAGTCTTTACGAGCAGTACTTC.

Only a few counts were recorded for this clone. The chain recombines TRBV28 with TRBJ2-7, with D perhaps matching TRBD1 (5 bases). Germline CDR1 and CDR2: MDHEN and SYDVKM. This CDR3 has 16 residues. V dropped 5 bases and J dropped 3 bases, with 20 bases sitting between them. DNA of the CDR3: TGTGCCAGCAGTGGCCCCGGCGAGACAGTCGTCTACGAGCAGTACTTC. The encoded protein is CASSGPGETVVYEQYF. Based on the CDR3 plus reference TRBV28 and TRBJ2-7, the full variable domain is DVKVTQSSRYLVKRTGEKVFLECVQDMDHENMFWYRQDPGLGLRLIYFSYDVKMKEKGDIPEGYSVSREKKERFSLILESASTNQTSMYLCASSGPGETVVYEQYFGPGTRLTVT.

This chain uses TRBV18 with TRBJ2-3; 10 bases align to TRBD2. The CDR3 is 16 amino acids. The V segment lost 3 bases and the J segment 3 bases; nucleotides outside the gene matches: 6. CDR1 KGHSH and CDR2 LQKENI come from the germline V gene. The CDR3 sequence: CASSPLAGVGTDTQYF. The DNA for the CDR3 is TGTGCCAGCTCACCCCTAGCGGGAGTTGGTACAGATACGCAGTATTTT.

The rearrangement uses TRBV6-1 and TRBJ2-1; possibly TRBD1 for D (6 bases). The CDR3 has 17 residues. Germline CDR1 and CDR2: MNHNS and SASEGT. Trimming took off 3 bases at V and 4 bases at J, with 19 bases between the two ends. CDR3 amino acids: CASSEGVTGMDYNEQFF. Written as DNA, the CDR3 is TGTGCCAGCAGTGAGGGTGTCACAGGGATGGATTACAATGAGCAGTTCTTC.